These 22 T cell receptor beta chains share one sample of origin, sequenced in a study of cytomegalovirus exposure and HLA in healthy donors. Use of 60 Vbeta and 13 Jbeta primers characterized the PCR. The method was immunoSEQ multiplex PCR; TCRdb's version includes in-frame clones alone and lacks a portion of them. The sample features roughly 140,000 clones, with around 0.96% in its top ten. The specimen sequenced was PBMCs. The receptors here all came from a male donor in good health and CMV-seronegative.

The chain employs TRBV7-9 and TRBJ2-7; tentative D call: TRBD1 (5 bases). V dropped 7 bases and J dropped 5 bases, with 18 bases sitting between them. Germline-derived CDR1 and CDR2 are SEHNR and FQNEAQ (reference sequence). The CDR3 consists of 14 residues. CDR3 protein: CASTPVRGGNEQYF. The CDR3 DNA reads as TGTGCCAGCACCCCCGTTAGGGGCGGAAACGAGCAGTACTTC.

The J gene is TRBJ1-1, the V gene TRBV13, with 8 bases that match TRBD1. The CDR3 consists of 16 residues. The germline V gene has CDR1 PRHDT and CDR2 FYEKMQ (reference sequence). The V gene end was trimmed by 3 bases and the J gene end by 8 bases; junction bases not matched to a gene: 14. CDR3 sequence (DNA): TGTGCCAGCAGCTTGGGGCAGGGGGCGTATGGGATAGAAGCTTTCTTT. The encoded protein is CASSLGQGAYGIEAFF.

This chain connects TRBV18 to TRBJ1-4; possibly TRBD1 for D (6 bases). V was pared by 1 base and J by 0 bases, with 18 bases between. CDR1 is KGHSH and CDR2 is LQKENI in the germline V gene. The CDR3 loop spans 19 amino acids. The CDR3 region is CASSPLLPGQIPTNEKLFF. CDR3 bases: TGTGCCAGCTCACCACTTTTACCGGGACAAATACCAACTAATGAAAAACTGTTTTTT.

The V and J genes are TRBV5-6 and TRBJ2-5, with 12 bases fitting TRBD2. This CDR3 is 16 amino acids long. V trimming: 3 bases; J trimming: 2 bases; junction bases outside the gene matches: 5. Germline V lookup: CDR1 SGHDT, CDR2 YYEEEE. The CDR3 region has the DNA TGTGCCAGCAGCTGGAGGCTAGCGGGGGGGCAAGAGACCCAGTACTTC. Its translation is CASSWRLAGGQETQYF.

The chain recombines TRBV6-5 with TRBJ2-5; weak D call: TRBD2 (6 bases). CDR1 and CDR2 (germline): MNHEY, SVGAGI. V was shortened by 2 bases and J by 1 base, with 8 bases between the two germline ends. The length of the CDR3 is 14 residues. The CDR3 region is CASSYGTFQETQYF. CDR3 in DNA: TGTGCCAGCAGTTACGGGACTTTCCAAGAGACCCAGTACTTC.

The chain couples TRBV7-6 to TRBJ1-5, with 11 bases identical to TRBD1. V was pared by 1 base and J by 6 bases, with 14 bases of the junction left unmatched. The CDR3 length is 19 residues. Germline CDR1 and CDR2: SGHVS and FNYEAQ. The CDR3 sequence is CASSLVPAGQGAKSQPQHF. CDR3 in DNA: TGTGCCAGCAGCTTAGTCCCTGCCGGACAGGGGGCGAAGAGTCAGCCCCAGCATTTT.

The chain recombines TRBV5-1 with TRBJ1-1, with 8 positions matching TRBD1. Germline values: CDR1 SGHRS, CDR2 YFSETQ. This CDR3 comprises 15 residues. V lost 4 bases to trimming and J lost 5 bases; unmatched junction nucleotides: 10. CDR3 sequence: CASSLSGQGGTEAFF. The CDR3 DNA is TGCGCCAGCAGCCTCTCCGGACAGGGAGGAACTGAAGCTTTCTTT.

This rearrangement joins TRBV6-5 to TRBJ2-3; D unclear. V lost 10 bases to trimming and J lost 4 bases, with 3 bases between them. The CDR3 extends over 9 amino acids. CDR1 is MNHEY, CDR2 SVGAGI, per germline. The CDR3 nucleotides are TGTGCCACCGCAGATACGCAGTATTTT. This encodes CATADTQYF.

To note about this clone: Sequence at one end of the junction differs from germline and may be a read error. Distinct nucleotide sequences in the sample also encode this CDR3. V and J are TRBV6-5 and TRBJ1-5, with unresolved D. Germline V CDR1 and CDR2: MNHEY, SVGAGI. The CDR3 sequence is 13 residues long. The CDR3 DNA reads as TGTGCTAGCAGTCAGACCTCCGGGGTGCCCCAGCATTTT. Residues: CASSQTSGVPQHF.

This chain links TRBV9 with TRBJ1-1; tentatively, D is TRBD1 (5 bases). This CDR3 is built from 14 residues. The germline V gene has CDR1 SGDLS and CDR2 YYNGEE. Deletions cut 3 bases from V and 1 base from J, with 10 bases between. CDR3 loop: CASSADIPNTEAFF. DNA of the CDR3: TGTGCCAGCAGCGCGGACATTCCGAACACTGAAGCTTTCTTT.

Written as DNA, the CDR3 is TGTGCCAGCATGGGCCAGGGGTTGGGGAATGAGCAGTTCTTC. Translation gives CASMGQGLGNEQFF. V gene TRBV7-2 combines with J gene TRBJ2-1; D might be TRBD1 (6 bases). The V end was cut by 7 bases, the J end by 7 bases, with 17 bases between. Germline values: CDR1 SGHTA, CDR2 FQGNSA. This CDR3 region has 14 residues.

V and J are TRBV27 and TRBJ2-7; 7 bases match TRBD2. From germline, CDR1 is MNHEY and CDR2 SMNVEV (reference sequence). V lost 5 bases to trimming and J lost 2 bases; unmatched junction nucleotides: 3. The CDR3 covers 13 residues. CDR3 nucleotides: TGTGCCAGCAGTCGAGCGGGGCCCTACGAGCAGTACTTC. It codes for CASSRAGPYEQYF.

The V and J genes are TRBV5-6 and TRBJ2-3; tentative D call: TRBD1 (7 bases). This CDR3 has 18 residues. Germline V gene lookup returns CDR1 SGHDT and CDR2 YYEEEE. Trimming shortened V by 2 bases and J by 5 bases, and 24 bases separated the two germline ends. The CDR3 is CASSFVARGFGGEDTQYF. CDR3 coding DNA: TGTGCCAGCAGCTTTGTAGCCAGGGGGTTTGGCGGGGAAGATACGCAGTATTTT.

The chain has TRBV18 and TRBJ2-3, with D unclear. V lost 2 bases to trimming and J lost 5 bases, with 5 bases between them. The germline gives CDR1 KGHSH, CDR2 LQKENI. This CDR3 has 12 residues. The CDR3 protein is CASSPNQDTQYF. In DNA form, the CDR3 reads TGTGCCAGCTCACCAAATCAAGATACGCAGTATTTT.

V gene TRBV30 combines with J gene TRBJ1-3; D not resolved. The germline CDR1 and CDR2 sequences are GTSNPN and SVGIG (reference sequence). The CDR3 has 14 amino acids. V shed 3 bases and J shed 2 bases, with 11 bases lying between them. Written as DNA, the CDR3 is TGTGCCTGGAGGGGAGCCTTTACTGGAAACACCATATATTTT. Protein product: CAWRGAFTGNTIYF.

The chain joins TRBV6-5 to TRBJ2-3; TRBD1 agrees at 9 bases. The CDR3 spans 15 residues. The germline CDR1 and CDR2 sequences are MNHEY and SVGAGI. The V gene end was trimmed by 0 bases and the J gene end by 6 bases; junction bases not matched to a gene: 4. The CDR3 DNA reads TGTGCCAGCAGTTACTCGACAGGGGGATGGGATACGCAGTATTTT. Translated: CASSYSTGGWDTQYF.

The genes are TRBV5-6 and TRBJ2-1; 15 nucleotides line up with TRBD2. Germline CDR1 SGHDT, CDR2 YYEEEE. This CDR3 region has 18 residues. With 3 bases clipped from V and 3 bases from J, the junction kept 7 bases outside the gene matches. The CDR3 here is CASSSGTSGRPFYNEQFF. CDR3 in DNA: TGTGCCAGCAGCTCCGGGACTAGCGGGAGGCCGTTCTACAATGAGCAGTTCTTC.

The gene calls are TRBV19 and TRBJ1-2; D perhaps matches TRBD1 (5 bases). Germline V gene lookup returns CDR1 LNHDA and CDR2 SQIVND (reference sequence). CDR3 length: 14 residues. V was trimmed by 1 base and J by 4 bases, leaving 10 bases between them. The CDR3 nucleotides read TGTGCCAGTAGTATAGGTCAGGGATCCTATGGCTACACCTTC. Translation gives CASSIGQGSYGYTF. Supplemented by reference TRBV19 and TRBJ1-2, the full variable domain reads DGGITQSPKYLFRKEGQNVTLSCEQNLNHDAMYWYRQDPGQGLRLIYYSQIVNDFQKGDIAEGYSVSREKKESFPLTVTSAQKNPTAFYLCASSIGQGSYGYTFGSGTRLTVV.

The V gene is TRBV7-9, the J gene TRBJ2-6; 9 bases are shared with TRBD1. Germline CDR1 SEHNR, CDR2 FQNEAQ (reference sequence). V shed 4 bases and J 0 bases; nucleotides not matched to a gene: 7. This CDR3 comprises 18 residues. CDR3 nucleotide sequence: TGTGCCAGCAGCTCATCCGGGACAGGGCTCTCTGGGGCCAACGTCCTGACTTTC. Its protein is CASSSSGTGLSGANVLTF.

This sequence joins TRBV5-6 and TRBJ2-7, with 7 bases matching TRBD1. Germline CDR1 is SGHDT and CDR2 is YYEEEE. This CDR3 is built from 14 residues. V dropped 0 bases and J dropped 4; count of bases not matched to a gene: 4. The CDR3 bases are TGTGCCAGCAGCTTGGCCCAGGGGGAGTACGAGCAGTACTTC. Translation: CASSLAQGEYEQYF.

The chain uses TRBV30 and TRBJ2-2; D not certain. This CDR3 contains 12 residues. Between the trimmed V and J ends, which lost 5 bases and 2 bases, there was a span of 6 bases. Germline V CDR1 and CDR2: GTSNPN, SVGIG (reference sequence). CDR3 sequence (DNA): TGTGCCTGGCTCCCTAACACCGGGGAGCTGTTTTTT. This encodes CAWLPNTGELFF.

DNA for the CDR3: TGTGCCAGCAGCGCCAGTCGAAACACCATATATTTT. Protein: CASSASRNTIYF. The rearrangement uses TRBV9 and TRBJ1-3; the D is unclear. CDR1 and CDR2 (germline): SGDLS, YYNGEE. Trimming shortened V by 3 bases and J by 5 bases, and 6 bases separated the two germline ends. This CDR3 has 12 amino acids. The full variable domain, its missing parts supplied by reference TRBV9 and TRBJ1-3, is DSGVTQTPKHLITATGQRVTLRCSPRSGDLSVYWYQQSLDQGLQFLIQYYNGEERAKGNILERFSAQQFPDLHSELNLSSLELGDSALYFCASSASRNTIYFGEGSWLTVV.